The entry below gives a single TCR beta chain sequence along with its context. This entry comes from a study of blood T cell repertoires in COVID-19. Study background: The United States, Italy and Spain were the sources of the acute and convalescent COVID-19 samples. PBMCs, B-cell-depleted T cells, or T cells were the source of the cDNA or gDNA that made up the material.

The CDR3 has 15 residues. In germline, CDR1 is SGHTA, CDR2 FQGNSA. The V end lost 0 bases, the J end lost 3 bases, and 12 bases lay between the germline ends. In the study's own analysis: Amplifying reference gene primers gave estimates of nucleated cell counts. Measured with immunoSEQ multiplex PCR; TCRdb has only the in-frame clones, and not every one. From that table come the V and J calls and clone size; the DNA was used to work out D and trimming. This sample has 40,000 to 55,000 clones, with roughly nine tenths found just once. Specimen: peripheral blood. This TCR was sampled from an elderly woman with acute or convalescent COVID-19. The chain uses TRBV7-2 and TRBJ2-7; maybe TRBD1 (6 bases). CDR3 protein: CASSLAPRGDYEQYF. CDR3 nucleotides: TGTGCCAGCAGCTTAGCCCCCAGGGGAGACTACGAGCAGTACTTC.